This entry lists 6 T cell receptor beta chains sequenced from one sample in a study of cytomegalovirus exposure and HLA in healthy donors. It was with 60 Vbeta and 13 Jbeta primers that the PCR ran. The method was immunoSEQ multiplex PCR; TCRdb's version includes in-frame clones alone and lacks a portion of them. The table includes roughly 120,000 clones, under 85% detected once. Specimen: PBMCs. The receptors were gathered from a human donor in good health.

The chain carries TRBV5-1 and TRBJ2-5, with 11 positions matching TRBD1. Germline V gives CDR1 SGHRS, CDR2 YFSETQ. The CDR3 runs 16 residues. V gave up 4 bases and J gave up 0 bases; unmatched junction bases: 5. The CDR3 loop reads CASSPGTGGYQETQYF. In nucleotides, the CDR3 is TGCGCCAGCAGCCCCGGGACAGGGGGGTACCAAGAGACCCAGTACTTC. Full variable domain (remainder filled in from reference TRBV5-1 and TRBJ2-5): KAGVTQTPRYLIKTRGQQVTLSCSPISGHRSVSWYQQTPGQGLQFLFEYFSETQRNKGNFPGRFSGRQFSNSRSEMNVSTLELGDSALYLCASSPGTGGYQETQYFGPGTRLLVL.

V usage is TRBV6-1 and J usage is TRBJ1-2; weak D call: TRBD1 (6 bases). V lost 3 bases to trimming and J lost 3 bases, with 11 bases between them. The germline V gene encodes CDR1 MNHNS and CDR2 SASEGT. This CDR3 region has 14 residues. The chain's CDR3 is CASSEGALDYGYTF. The CDR3 DNA sequence: TGTGCCAGCAGTGAGGGGGCTCTGGACTATGGCTACACCTTC.

The chain joins TRBV19 to TRBJ1-2; possibly TRBD1 for D (5 bases). The CDR3 length is 13 residues. Trimming removed 3 bases from V and 4 bases from J, with 9 bases in between. The germline V gene has CDR1 LNHDA and CDR2 SQIVND (reference sequence). The CDR3 region is CASSIGGPYGYTF. CDR3 DNA sequence: TGTGCCAGTAGTATCGGGGGTCCCTATGGCTACACCTTC.

The V gene is TRBV29-1, the J gene TRBJ2-7, with D possibly being TRBD2 (6 bases). Trimming shortened V by 7 bases and J by 3 bases, and 16 bases separated the two germline ends. This CDR3 has 13 amino acids. Germline CDR1 reads SQVTM; CDR2 reads ANQGSEA. CDR3 loop: CSAVGQGGYEQYF. The CDR3 bases are TGCAGCGCAGTGGGGCAGGGAGGCTACGAGCAGTACTTC.

This rearrangement joins TRBV19 to TRBJ2-3, with 7 bases aligning to TRBD1. V lost 1 base and J lost 4; bases outside the gene matches: 8. The CDR3 covers 16 residues. The V gene's germline CDR1 is LNHDA and CDR2 SQIVND (reference sequence). DNA for the CDR3: TGTGCCAGTAGTATAGGTCTGACAGGGCCAGCAGATACGCAGTATTTT. It specifies CASSIGLTGPADTQYF. Complete variable domain (other parts from reference TRBV19 and TRBJ2-3): DGGITQSPKYLFRKEGQNVTLSCEQNLNHDAMYWYRQDPGQGLRLIYYSQIVNDFQKGDIAEGYSVSREKKESFPLTVTSAQKNPTAFYLCASSIGLTGPADTQYFGPGTRLTVL.

The chain is built from TRBV25-1 and TRBJ1-1; 8 bases agree with TRBD1. Germline trimming cut 4 bases from V and 6 bases from J; bases unmatched to any gene: 16. CDR3 length equals 17 residues. The germline V gene encodes CDR1 MGHDK and CDR2 SYGVNS. The CDR3 spells CASSAGQGSGLRPEAFF. The CDR3, as DNA: TGTGCCAGCAGTGCAGGACAGGGCTCCGGGCTTCGGCCTGAAGCTTTCTTT.